This record covers a single TCR beta chain. Its antigen is not yet known. No quality values exist for individual bases; no much larger clone is one base distant. TCRbeta CDR3 regions were amplified from genomic DNA using the immunoSEQ Assay, a bias-controlled multiplex PCR. The authors processed their data as follows. Within the assay, amplification of reference gene primers was used to estimate how many nucleated cells each sample contained. To quantify the absolute abundance of each unique TCRbeta CDR3 rearrangement, sequence reads were collapsed and filtered. For each sample, productive Simpson clonality was calculated as the square root of Simpson's diversity index over productive rearrangements. Entries here come from immuneACCESS through TCRdb and include only in-frame sequences with V and J called. Some clones fail to appear in such tables; in the studies checked, an unresolved V gene covers under half of the shortfall, and the cause of the remainder is unknown. That table gives V, J and clone size, and the DNA gave D and trimming. The sample table contains 300,000 to 400,000 clones; only one count was recorded for around 86% of them. About 5% of the sample belongs to the ten largest clones.

This sample was taken from a study of blood T cell repertoires in COVID-19 (dated by TCRdb to 2020 to 2021). About the investigation overall: Samples from collaborators originated in the United States, Italy and Spain and spanned both the acute and convalescent phases of COVID-19. The prospective study material was composed of cDNA or gDNA derived from T cells, B-cell-depleted T cells, or PBMCs. Subjects who had been exposed to COVID-19, were actively infected with it, or had recovered from it provided the deeply sampled blood TCRbeta repertoires that made up the dataset. The repertoires were released in a freely available public database intended as a resource for research on the immune response to SARS-CoV-2. Samples were obtained from the ongoing ImmuneRACE study (first 160 participants) and from 950 to 1,500 subjects provided by 6 global collaborators. A de-identified subject ID, COVID-19 status, age in years and sex were almost always included in the sample metadata. Where available, HLA class I and class II types were obtained from metadata supplied by the sample provider rather than from assay-based typing.

The CDR3 starts with the cysteine, ends with the phenylalanine, and has 13 residues. The retained sequence is limited to the CDR3, 39 bases, with the frame set at the first base. Trimming takes 6 bases from V and 1 base from J, and the germline ends sit 9 bases apart. Reading the germline V gene gives CDR1 SGHNT and CDR2 YENEEA. General study outcomes and caveats: Clinical and demographic metadata were provided uncurated, with the amount varying by source and participant.

Participants in the prospective study were aged roughly 18 to 95 years, lived in under 30 United States geographic areas, and enrolled through a virtual design. To assign participants to cohorts, the prospective study relied on clinical history that participants themselves reported in a screening survey and a study questionnaire. Recovered participants in ImmuneRACE Cohort 3 were defined as having two consecutive negative NP/OP PCR tests, clearance from a healthcare professional, or resolution of symptoms. In the prospective study, mobile phlebotomists collected whole blood, serum and a nasopharyngeal or oropharyngeal swab from each participant. Over a roughly 2-month period, participants in the prospective study had the option of providing additional blood draws and questionnaires. Before DNA extraction, blood samples from the prospective study were shipped at room temperature or frozen.

The clonotype was recovered from a man aged 55 to 69 who had recovered from COVID-19. The receptor chain draws on TRBV11-3 and TRBJ1-1; TRBD1 is perhaps the D gene, given 5 matching bases. Sequences were obtained from PBMCs or T cells enriched from blood (not recorded which). The DNA is as follows: TGTGCCAGCAGTCAGACAGCGAACACTGAAGCTTTCTTT. This encodes CASSQTANTEAFF.